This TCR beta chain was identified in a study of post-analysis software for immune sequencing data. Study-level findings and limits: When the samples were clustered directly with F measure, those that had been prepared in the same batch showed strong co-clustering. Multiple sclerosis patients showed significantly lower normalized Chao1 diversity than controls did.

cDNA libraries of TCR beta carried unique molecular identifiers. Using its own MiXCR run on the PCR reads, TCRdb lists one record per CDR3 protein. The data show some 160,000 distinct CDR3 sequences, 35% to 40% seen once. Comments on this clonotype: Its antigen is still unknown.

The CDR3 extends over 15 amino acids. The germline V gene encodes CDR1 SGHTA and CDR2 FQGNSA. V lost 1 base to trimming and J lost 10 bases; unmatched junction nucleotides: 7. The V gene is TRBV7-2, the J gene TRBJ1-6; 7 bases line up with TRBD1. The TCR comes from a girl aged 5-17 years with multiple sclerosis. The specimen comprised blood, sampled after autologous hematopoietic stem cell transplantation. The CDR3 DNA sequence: TGTGCCAGCAGCTTAGGACAGGGCGGTGGGTCACCCCTCCACTTT. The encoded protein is CASSLGQGGGSPLHF.